These 24 T cell receptor beta chains share one sample of origin, sequenced in a study of PD-1 blockade in classical Hodgkin lymphoma. Clones were read by immunoSEQ multiplex PCR, and TCRdb kept only the in-frame ones, dropping some. The sample yields about 40,000 clones, more than 75% seen once. Every single patient, without exception, relapsed after autologous stem cell transplantation, and brentuximab vedotin exposure varied. The source material was peripheral blood mononuclear cells (PBMCs), sampled at baseline. These receptors were obtained from a human donor with classical Hodgkin lymphoma.

The chain uses TRBV6-5 and TRBJ1-2; no clear D. This CDR3 has 13 residues. The V gene lost 6 bases and the J gene lost 8 bases, with 16 bases spanning the gap. Germline V gene sequence: CDR1 MNHEY, CDR2 SVGAGI. The DNA for the CDR3 is TGTGCCAGCAGACCGGAACCCTATTCAGGCTACACCTTC. Encoded protein: CASRPEPYSGYTF.

This sequence joins TRBV7-9 and TRBJ2-7, with TRBD1 matching over 7 bases. J was trimmed by 0 bases and V by 1 base; bases with no gene match: 3. The CDR3 spans 15 residues. Germline V gives CDR1 SEHNR, CDR2 FQNEAQ (reference sequence). This chain's CDR3 is CASSLGTGYSYEQYF. The CDR3 region has the DNA TGTGCCAGCAGCTTAGGGACAGGTTACTCCTACGAGCAGTACTTC.

J is TRBJ2-7 and V is TRBV21-1; the table's D call, TRBD1, has no DNA check behind it. TRBV21-1 is classified as a pseudogene. The CDR3 runs to 15 residues. The CDR3 DNA follows: TGTGCCAGCAGCCCCCCCGGGACAGGGCGGCGTGAGCAGTACTTC. Its protein is CASSPPGTGRREQYF.

The V and J genes are TRBV11-1 and TRBJ2-1; 7 positions agree with TRBD2. The CDR3 spans 15 residues. The germline CDR1 and CDR2 sequences are SGHAT and FQDESV (reference sequence). Trimming removed 2 bases from V and 4 bases from J; junction bases left unmatched: 5. The CDR3 coding sequence is TGTGCCAGCAGCTTATGGGAGGGAGGTTACAATGAGCAGTTCTTC. Translation: CASSLWEGGYNEQFF.

The gene calls are TRBV6-5 and TRBJ2-2, with 8 bases identical to TRBD1. Germline V CDR1 and CDR2: MNHEY, SVGAGI. The CDR3 is made up of 14 amino acids. V was clipped by 5 bases and J by 7 bases; unmatched bases: 6. Here the CDR3 reads CASSLDRGGGELFF. For the CDR3, the DNA is TGTGCCAGCAGTCTTGACAGGGGTGGCGGGGAGCTGTTTTTT.

This clone has just one count. DNA for the CDR3: TGTGCCAGCAGCCTTAAGACAGGGCCTCACGAGCAGTTCTTC. Residues: CASSLKTGPHEQFF. The chain employs TRBV7-2 and TRBJ2-1, with 7 bases fitting TRBD1. There are 14 residues in the CDR3. Unmatched junction bases numbered 11, after V lost 5 bases and J lost 10 bases. Per the germline V gene, CDR1 is SGHTA and CDR2 is FQGNSA.

The chain couples TRBV30 to TRBJ1-1; 7 bases fit TRBD1. Losses at the gene ends were 4 bases for V and 4 bases for J; bases not matched to a gene: 6. The germline CDR1 and CDR2 sequences are GTSNPN and SVGIG (reference sequence). CDR3 length: 13 residues. CDR3: CAWNRGLVTEAFF. CDR3 coding DNA: TGTGCCTGGAACAGGGGCTTGGTCACTGAAGCTTTCTTT.

J is TRBJ2-7 and V is TRBV30; D unclear. Trimming stripped 0 bases from V and 2 bases from J, with 8 bases between. The germline gives CDR1 GTSNPN, CDR2 SVGIG (reference sequence). This CDR3 has 13 residues. CDR3 nucleotide sequence: TGTGCCTGGAGTGTGAGTCACCCCTACGAGCAGTACTTC. It specifies CAWSVSHPYEQYF.

The V gene is TRBV6-5, the J gene TRBJ1-1, with D possibly being TRBD1 (6 bases). Germline V gene lookup returns CDR1 MNHEY and CDR2 SVGAGI. The ends were cut back, 4 bases at V and 0 bases at J, with 12 bases in the middle. CDR3 length equals 15 residues. The CDR3 DNA sequence: TGTGCCAGCAGTTGGAGGGGGAGAGTGAACACTGAAGCTTTCTTT. Translating gives CASSWRGRVNTEAFF.

This clone was counted a single time. This sequence joins TRBV6-5 and TRBJ2-3; TRBD2 is a possible D gene (5 bases). Germline CDR1 is MNHEY and CDR2 is SVGAGI. Trimming removed 2 bases at V and 4 bases at J, with 10 bases between. The CDR3 runs 14 residues. The CDR3 protein is CASSYIGSADTQYF. In DNA, the CDR3 is TGTGCCAGCAGTTACATAGGGAGTGCAGATACGCAGTATTTT.

CDR3 loop: CASSRQETQYF. DNA of the CDR3: TGTGCCAGCTCACGCCAAGAGACCCAGTACTTC. The chain employs TRBV18 and TRBJ2-5; D remains ambiguous. The V end was cut by 4 bases, the J end by 1 base, with 1 base between. The CDR3 has 11 amino acids. Looked up from germline, CDR1 is KGHSH and CDR2 is LQKENI.

This clone is medium-sized in the sample. The CDR3 here is CASSDSSGGTDTQYF. The CDR3 DNA reads as TGTGCCAGCAGTGACTCGAGCGGGGGCACAGATACGCAGTATTTT. The chain joins TRBV6-4 to TRBJ2-3; 7 bases line up with TRBD2. The J segment lost 1 base and the V segment lost 0 bases, leaving 1 base of the junction unmatched. From germline, CDR1 is MRHNA and CDR2 SNTAGT. CDR3 length equals 15 residues.

The chain combines TRBV5-6 with TRBJ2-3; no reliable D call. In germline, CDR1 is SGHDT, CDR2 YYEEEE. CDR3 length: 13 amino acids. With 1 base removed from V and 5 bases from J, the gap between germline ends came to 8 bases. CDR3 residues: CASSLKEVDTQYF. DNA of the CDR3: TGTGCCAGCAGCTTGAAAGAAGTAGATACGCAGTATTTT.

CDR3 bases: TGTGCCAGCAGCTTACTAGCGGGAGTAGGGAACACCGGGGAGCTGTTTTTT. Its translation: CASSLLAGVGNTGELFF. The V and J genes are TRBV7-3 and TRBJ2-2; 10 nucleotides align to TRBD2. Germline CDR1 and CDR2: SGHTA and FQGTGA. V was pared by 2 bases and J by 1 base, with 4 bases of the junction left unmatched. The CDR3 length is 17 residues. Together with reference TRBV7-3 and TRBJ2-2, the CDR3 gives the full variable domain: GAGVSQTPSNKVTEKGKYVELRCDPISGHTALYWYRQSLGQGPEFLIYFQGTGAADDSGLPNDRFFAVRPEGSVSTLKIQRTERGDSAVYLCASSLLAGVGNTGELFFGEGSRLTVL.

The chain is built from TRBV18 and TRBJ1-6; D gene ambiguous. Between the trimmed V and J ends, which lost 0 bases and 0 bases, there was a span of 12 bases. CDR3 length equals 18 residues. The V gene's germline CDR1 is KGHSH and CDR2 LQKENI. CDR3 DNA: TGTGCCAGCTCACCACCGACCGGAATGAGCTCCTATAATTCACCCCTCCACTTT. Translation: CASSPPTGMSSYNSPLHF.

The chain recombines TRBV27 with TRBJ1-6, with 7 bases that match TRBD1. The CDR3 has 17 amino acids. CDR1 is MNHEY, CDR2 SMNVEV, per germline (reference sequence). Trimming removed 5 bases from V and 7 bases from J; junction bases left unmatched: 14. The CDR3 DNA follows: TGTGCCAGCAGTCCCCGGGGACAGCTAAGAAGGAATTCACCCCTCCACTTT. Translating gives CASSPRGQLRRNSPLHF.

J is TRBJ2-2 and V is TRBV5-1, with unresolved D. CDR1 is SGHRS, CDR2 YFSETQ, per germline. V lost 0 bases and J lost 10, with 13 bases in between. The CDR3 contains 14 residues. This CDR3 reads CASSLVATGEELFF. Written as DNA, the CDR3 is TGCGCCAGCAGCTTGGTTGCGACGGGTGAGGAGCTGTTTTTT. Together with reference TRBV5-1 and TRBJ2-2, the CDR3 gives the full variable domain: KAGVTQTPRYLIKTRGQQVTLSCSPISGHRSVSWYQQTPGQGLQFLFEYFSETQRNKGNFPGRFSGRQFSNSRSEMNVSTLELGDSALYLCASSLVATGEELFFGEGSRLTVL.

Comments on this clone: Relative to the germline gene, one junction end is altered; a read error may explain this. The same CDR3 can be traced to other DNA sequences in this sample. V usage is TRBV5-6 and J usage is TRBJ2-2, with a tentative D call TRBD1 (6 bases). Germline V gene lookup returns CDR1 SGHDT and CDR2 YYEEEE. The CDR3 is made up of 15 amino acids. The CDR3 DNA reads as TGTGCCAGCAGCTTGGTTGACAGGAACACCGGAGAGCTGTTTTTT. It encodes CASSLVDRNTGELFF.

The rearrangement uses TRBV18 and TRBJ1-2; maybe TRBD1 (5 bases). With 6 bases removed from V and 4 bases from J, the gap between germline ends came to 12 bases. The CDR3 runs to 13 residues. Germline assignment: CDR1 KGHSH and CDR2 LQKENI. CDR3 sequence (DNA): TGTGCCAGCTCTCCAGGGTTTAGCTATGGCTACACCTTC. Its translation is CASSPGFSYGYTF.

By share of the sample, this clone is medium-sized. The rearrangement uses TRBV16 and TRBJ2-7, with TRBD1 matching 7 bases. The CDR3 extends over 14 amino acids. V lost 0 bases and J lost 3; bases outside the gene matches: 2. In germline, CDR1 is KGHSY, CDR2 FQNENV. The CDR3 sequence is CASSQSGGGYEQYF. The DNA for the CDR3 is TGTGCCAGCAGCCAATCAGGGGGCGGCTACGAGCAGTACTTC.

This chain joins TRBV28 and TRBJ2-7; D is perhaps TRBD2 (6 bases). Looked up from germline, CDR1 is MDHEN and CDR2 is SYDVKM. V lost 3 bases and J lost 6, with 15 bases in between. The CDR3 runs to 14 residues. The CDR3 DNA follows: TGTGCCAGCAGTTTGTCCGGGACTCGCGGCGAGCAGTACTTC. It is translated as CASSLSGTRGEQYF.

The chain uses TRBV2 and TRBJ2-3, with a possible D match to TRBD2 (6 bases). CDR1 and CDR2 (germline): SNHLY, FYNNEI. Trimming cost V 8 bases and J 2 bases, with 11 bases left between them. The CDR3 is made up of 13 amino acids. CDR3: CASGEDFTDTQYF. CDR3 in DNA: TGTGCCAGCGGGGAGGACTTCACAGATACGCAGTATTTT.

V and J are TRBV10-3 and TRBJ2-3; TRBD2 agrees at 10 bases. The CDR3 spans 14 residues. V lost 5 bases and J lost 6; bases outside the gene matches: 5. From germline, CDR1 is ENHRY and CDR2 SYGVKD. CDR3 in DNA: TGTGCCATCAGTCAACTAGCGGGGCATGATACGCAGTATTTT. Translated: CAISQLAGHDTQYF.

This chain's CDR3 is CSARDKETQYF. CDR3 nucleotide sequence: TGCAGTGCTAGGGACAAAGAGACCCAGTACTTC. The chain carries TRBV20-1 and TRBJ2-5, with D tentatively TRBD1 (5 bases). The CDR3 runs to 11 residues. Germline V gives CDR1 DFQATT, CDR2 SNEGSKA (reference sequence). Trimming removed 3 bases at V and 3 bases at J, with 5 bases between.